This record concerns one T cell receptor (beta chain) sequence. The protocol was immunoSEQ multiplex PCR, while the TCRdb copy is restricted to in-frame clones and leaves out a portion. This table has about 62,000 clones, roughly 89% appearing once. V lost 0 bases, J lost 8 bases, and 10 bases lay in between. CDR3 length: 13 residues. Per the germline V gene, CDR1 is SGDLS and CDR2 is YYNGEE. The data originate from a study of technical replicates of blood from a few donors. This TCR derives from a human donor in good health. Some clones in this sample may be carry-over from other donors' samples. The J gene is TRBJ2-3, the V gene TRBV9, with D hard to call. The sample was PBMCs. CDR3 coding DNA: TGTGCCAGCAGCGTAGATGGGCGACCTACGCAGTATTTT. This sequence encodes CASSVDGRPTQYF.